The TCR beta chain under discussion was sequenced for a study of T cells in Graves' hyperthyroidism and ophthalmopathy. Authors of the study amplified TCR beta CDR3 regions from RNA transcripts. During a first-round RT-PCR of the TCR CDR3, the HTBI primer set was used. One entry per CDR3 protein, called by TCRdb with MiXCR from the multiplex PCR reads. The table has about 640,000 distinct CDR3 sequences, over 40% seen once. The germline gives CDR1 SGHDN, CDR2 FVKESK. V lost 1 base and J 5 bases, leaving 11 bases between the germline ends. The CDR3 is 15 residues long. This clonotype was obtained from an adult man with Graves' disease, either hyperthyroidism or ophthalmopathy (not recorded which). This chain uses TRBV14 with TRBJ2-2; D is perhaps TRBD2 (5 bases). The specimen was peripheral blood or thyroid tissue (not recorded which). In DNA form, the CDR3 reads TGTGCCAGCAGCCAAGGAGGGAGAGGGACCGGGGAGCTGTTTTTT. Translation: CASSQGGRGTGELFF.